This T cell receptor beta chain was retrieved from a study of beta chain features in type 1 diabetes. Looked up from germline, CDR1 is SGDLS and CDR2 is YYNGEE. This CDR3 is 13 amino acids long. V lost 0 bases and J lost 7, with 10 bases in between. Expressed TCRB transcripts were sequenced, since all the RNA that had been isolated was reverse transcribed. Naive, central memory and regulatory T cell samples averaged about 4 million immunoSEQ reads each. Sequencing used immunoSEQ multiplex PCR; TCRdb keeps in-frame clones, though not all of them. The sample holds roughly 340,000 clones, about 14% seen once. About this clone: The antigen remains unidentified.

Study findings and constraints: The VDJ junctions of type 1 diabetes patients carried fewer insertions and more deletions. The cDNA sequencing approach could over-represent high-TCR-expressing cells. The study found moderately but significantly shorter TCRB CDR3s in all four CD4+ subsets of Type 1 diabetes patients.

This chain links TRBV9 with TRBJ1-2; no firm D call. The sample taken for sequencing was naive CD4+ T cells from blood. The TCR comes from a woman aged 18-29 years with type 1 diabetes. The CDR3 DNA follows: TGTGCCAGCAGCGTAGCTCCCGGGGTTGGCTACACCTTC. Residues: CASSVAPGVGYTF. The complete variable domain, with remaining parts taken from reference TRBV9 and TRBJ1-2, reads DSGVTQTPKHLITATGQRVTLRCSPRSGDLSVYWYQQSLDQGLQFLIQYYNGEERAKGNILERFSAQQFPDLHSELNLSSLELGDSALYFCASSVAPGVGYTFGSGTRLTVV.